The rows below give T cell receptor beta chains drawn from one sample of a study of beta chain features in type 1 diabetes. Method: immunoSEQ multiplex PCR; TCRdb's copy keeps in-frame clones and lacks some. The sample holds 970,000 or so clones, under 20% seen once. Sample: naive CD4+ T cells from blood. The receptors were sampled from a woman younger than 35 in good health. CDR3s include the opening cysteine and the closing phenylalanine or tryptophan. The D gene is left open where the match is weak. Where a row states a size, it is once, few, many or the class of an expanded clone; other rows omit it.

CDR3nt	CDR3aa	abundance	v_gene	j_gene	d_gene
TGTGCCAGCAGCCAAGGAGCGGAGACTAGCACAGATACGCAGTATTTT	CASSQGAETSTDTQYF	few	TRBV11-1	TRBJ2-3	NA
TGTGCCAGCAGCTGGACTCTCTACGAGCAGTACTTC	CASSWTLYEQYF	few	TRBV6-6	TRBJ2-7	NA
TGTGCCAGCAGCTTTCAAGATACGCAGTATTTT	CASSFQDTQYF	NA	TRBV9	TRBJ2-3	NA
TGTGCCAGCTCACCCTCGACAGGGGGCGGTAAAAACATTCAGTACTTC	CASSPSTGGGKNIQYF	few	TRBV18	TRBJ2-4	TRBD1
TGTGCCAGCAGCCTCACTCGGAATGAGCAGTTCTTC	CASSLTRNEQFF	NA	TRBV9	TRBJ2-1	NA
TGTGCCAGCAGTTACGGAAGGTTCCGCACCTACGAGCAGTACTTC	CASSYGRFRTYEQYF	NA	TRBV6-6	TRBJ2-7	NA
TGTGCCAGCAGCGTAGGTACAGGGGTTCGGGGCTACACCTTC	CASSVGTGVRGYTF	NA	TRBV9	TRBJ1-2	TRBD1
TGTGCCAGGAAAATAGGGGAAAACACCGGGGAGCTGTTTTTT	CARKIGENTGELFF	few	TRBV6-5	TRBJ2-2	NA
TGTGCCAGCAGCTTAGGGACTAGCGGGATAACAGATACGCAGTATTTT	CASSLGTSGITDTQYF	NA	TRBV7-2	TRBJ2-3	TRBD2
TGCGCCAGCAGCTTGGCCGAGGTTAGTTTCTACGAGCAGTACTTC	CASSLAEVSFYEQYF	NA	TRBV5-1	TRBJ2-7	NA
TGTGCCAGCAGTTACTCGGCCGCCGAGGGCTACGAGCAGTACTTC	CASSYSAAEGYEQYF	few	TRBV6-5	TRBJ2-7	NA
TGTGCCAGCAGTCGCGCCCCGGGACAGGGATATAGCAATCAGCCCCAGCATTTT	CASSRAPGQGYSNQPQHF	NA	TRBV2	TRBJ1-5	TRBD1
TGTGCCAGCTCGGGCTACAGGGGAGGTACAGAGACCCAGTACTTC	CASSGYRGGTETQYF	few	TRBV7-9	TRBJ2-5	NA
TGTGCCAGCAGCAAAGCGTGCCAACCCAATGAGCAGTTCTTC	CASSKACQPNEQFF	NA	TRBV21-1	TRBJ2-1	NA
TGTGCCAGCAGCTTGGCCGGGGCAGGGGGCGGGGATACGCAGTATTTT	CASSLAGAGGGDTQYF	NA	TRBV5-6	TRBJ2-3	TRBD1
TGTGCCAGCAGCCCCTCTAGCTCCTACAATGAGCAGTTCTTC	CASSPSSSYNEQFF	NA	TRBV7-2	TRBJ2-1	NA
TGTGCCAGCAGCACCGGGCAGGGACATACGCAGTATTTT	CASSTGQGHTQYF	NA	TRBV5-6	TRBJ2-3	NA
TGTGCCAGCAGCTTTTTAGAGTACGAGCAGTACTTC	CASSFLEYEQYF	NA	TRBV5-5	TRBJ2-7	NA
TGTGCCAGCAGACTGACAGGGGAGGCTGAAAAACTGTTTTTT	CASRLTGEAEKLFF	NA	TRBV7-9	TRBJ1-4	TRBD1
TGTGCCAGCACCCGGGACAGGGGGAACACCGGGGAGCTGTTTTTT	CASTRDRGNTGELFF	NA	TRBV5-6	TRBJ2-2	TRBD1
TGTGCCACCAGCCACGGCAACCGCGGGAATCCCGGGAGAAATCTTGAAGCTTTCTTT	CATSHGNRGNPGRNLEAFF	few	TRBV15	TRBJ1-1	NA
TGTGCCAGCAGCTTAGTTGGCGAGACCCAGTACTTC	CASSLVGETQYF	few	TRBV11-2	TRBJ2-5	NA
TGCGCCAGCAGCCAAGTTTCAGATACGCAGTATTTT	CASSQVSDTQYF	NA	TRBV4-1	TRBJ2-3	NA
TGTGCCAGCAGCTTAGTCAGGGTCTCTGGGGCCAACGTCCTGACTTTC	CASSLVRVSGANVLTF	NA	TRBV7-2	TRBJ2-6	NA
TGCAGCGTCCAAGGGACTAGCGGGATATACAATGAGCAGTTCTTC	CSVQGTSGIYNEQFF	NA	TRBV29-1	TRBJ2-1	TRBD2
TGTGCCAGCAGCTTCCGGGACCGCCGTCGAGATACGCAGTATTTT	CASSFRDRRRDTQYF	few	TRBV7-9	TRBJ2-3	NA
TGTGCCAGCAGCCCCACTACGGGCACCGGGGAGCTGTTTTTT	CASSPTTGTGELFF	few	TRBV9	TRBJ2-2	NA
TGTGCCAGCAGCTTGGGCGTGCAGCGATATGGCTACACCTTC	CASSLGVQRYGYTF	NA	TRBV5-4	TRBJ1-2	NA
TGTGCCAGCAGCGACAACAGGTCTGGAAACACCATATATTTT	CASSDNRSGNTIYF	NA	TRBV7-9	TRBJ1-3	NA
TGCAGTGCTGCTAGGGGAGAGACCCAGTACTTC	CSAARGETQYF	few	TRBV20-1	TRBJ2-5	NA
TGCGCCAGCAGCCAAGATATTAACAGGGCCTACGAGCAGTACTTC	CASSQDINRAYEQYF	NA	TRBV4-3	TRBJ2-7	NA
TGTGCCAGCAGCCATGACTCTAGCGGCAGCTCCTACAATGAGCAGTTCTTC	CASSHDSSGSSYNEQFF	few	TRBV7-3	TRBJ2-1	TRBD2
TGTGCCAGCTCGCCGACTAGCGCGGGGGCCTACAATGAGCAGTTCTTC	CASSPTSAGAYNEQFF	few	TRBV18	TRBJ2-1	TRBD2
TGTGCCAGCAGCCCATGGACTAGCGGGAGAGTGCAGTATTTT	CASSPWTSGRVQYF	few	TRBV7-8	TRBJ2-3	TRBD2
TGTGCCAGCAGTAACGGGAGGACAGATACGCAGTATTTT	CASSNGRTDTQYF	few	TRBV6-5	TRBJ2-3	TRBD2
TGTGCCATCAGTGGGACAGGGAGGGAGACCCAGTACTTC	CAISGTGRETQYF	NA	TRBV10-3	TRBJ2-5	TRBD1
TGTGCCAGCAGCCAAGTTCCAGGGGTGTATACAGATACGCAGTATTTT	CASSQVPGVYTDTQYF	few	TRBV14	TRBJ2-3	NA
TGTGCTAGCAGCTTAGGGTCAGCCCAAGAGACCCAGTACTTC	CASSLGSAQETQYF	NA	TRBV7-7	TRBJ2-5	NA